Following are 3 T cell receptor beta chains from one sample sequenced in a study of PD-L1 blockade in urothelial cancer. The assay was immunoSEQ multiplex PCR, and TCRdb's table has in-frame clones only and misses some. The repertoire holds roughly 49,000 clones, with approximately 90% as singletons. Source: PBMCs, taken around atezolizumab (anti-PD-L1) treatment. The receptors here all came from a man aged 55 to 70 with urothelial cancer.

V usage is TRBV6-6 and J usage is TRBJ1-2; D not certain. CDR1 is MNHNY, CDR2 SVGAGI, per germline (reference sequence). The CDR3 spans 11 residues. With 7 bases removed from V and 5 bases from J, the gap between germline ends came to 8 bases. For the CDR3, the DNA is TGTGCCAGCACACAGCATTATGGCTACACCTTC. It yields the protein CASTQHYGYTF.

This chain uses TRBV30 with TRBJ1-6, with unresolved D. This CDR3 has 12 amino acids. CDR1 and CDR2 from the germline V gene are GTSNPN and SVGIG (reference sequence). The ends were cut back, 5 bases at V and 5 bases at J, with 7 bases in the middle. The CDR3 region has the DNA TGTGCCTGGGCAGTTAATAATTCACCCCTCCACTTT. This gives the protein CAWAVNNSPLHF.

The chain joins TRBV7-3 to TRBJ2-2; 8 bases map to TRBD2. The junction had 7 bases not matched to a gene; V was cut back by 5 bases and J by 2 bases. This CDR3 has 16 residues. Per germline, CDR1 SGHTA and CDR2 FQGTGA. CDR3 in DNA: TGTGCCAGCAGCACCGGGGGGGGACCTAACACCGGGGAGCTGTTTTTT. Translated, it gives CASSTGGGPNTGELFF.